The clone carrying this T cell receptor beta chain was counted between two and nine times. Its target is unknown. In germline, CDR1 is PRHDT, CDR2 FYEKMQ (reference sequence). V dropped 2 bases and J dropped 1 base, with 14 bases sitting between them. The CDR3 extends over 16 amino acids. This specimen comes from a study of cytomegalovirus exposure and HLA in healthy donors. Points from the study as a whole: For cytomegalovirus status, the classifier reportedly gave diagnoses with high specificity and sensitivity. Despite most TCR sequences being rare, some public TCRs occurred in many donors.

The repertoire was sequenced with immunoSEQ multiplex PCR; TCRdb's copy has only in-frame clones and lacks some. Of about 110,000 clones listed, 95% were seen once; the top ten hold roughly 0.66%. Sample: PBMCs. The rearrangement links TRBV13 to TRBJ2-5; a possible D gene is TRBD2 (7 bases). The sequence was collected from a woman aged 18-29 years in good health and CMV-seronegative. CDR3 DNA sequence: TGTGCCAGCAGCTTAATGGGGGGGGGCCTCCAAGAGACCCAGTACTTC. It encodes CASSLMGGGLQETQYF.